This T cell receptor beta chain is drawn from a study of CD8+ T cells in alopecia areata. Findings and limits, study-wide: Patients shared TCRs less clearly than mice did, possibly for HLA-related reasons.

Investigators isolated RNA and reverse transcribed it into cDNA to act as the sequencing template. The assay was immunoSEQ multiplex PCR, and TCRdb's table has in-frame clones only and misses some. The sample yields 200,000 to 250,000 clones, about 40% seen once. This clone was seen only a few times. Its antigen is undetermined. Treatment in this sample: oral pan-JAK inhibitor, 5-10 mg twice daily. This clonotype was sampled from a human donor with alopecia areata. The sample in question was CD4+ T cells sorted from blood, obtained at approximately week 36, from a patient treated with tofacitinib.

The chain's CDR3 is CSVDLPQGHYGYTF. The CDR3, as DNA: TGCAGCGTTGACCTACCGCAGGGGCACTATGGCTACACCTTC. The chain uses TRBV29-1 and TRBJ1-2; D may be TRBD1 (6 bases). The length of the CDR3 is 14 residues. Germline CDR1 reads SQVTM; CDR2 reads ANQGSEA. Deletions cut 3 bases from V and 3 bases from J, with 14 bases between. The entire variable domain, with the rest obtained from reference TRBV29-1 and TRBJ1-2, is as follows: SAVISQKPSRDICQRGTSLTIQCQVDSQVTMMFWYRQQPGQSLTLIATANQGSEATYESGFVIDKFPISRPNLTFSTLTVSNMSPEDSSIYLCSVDLPQGHYGYTFGSGTRLTVV.